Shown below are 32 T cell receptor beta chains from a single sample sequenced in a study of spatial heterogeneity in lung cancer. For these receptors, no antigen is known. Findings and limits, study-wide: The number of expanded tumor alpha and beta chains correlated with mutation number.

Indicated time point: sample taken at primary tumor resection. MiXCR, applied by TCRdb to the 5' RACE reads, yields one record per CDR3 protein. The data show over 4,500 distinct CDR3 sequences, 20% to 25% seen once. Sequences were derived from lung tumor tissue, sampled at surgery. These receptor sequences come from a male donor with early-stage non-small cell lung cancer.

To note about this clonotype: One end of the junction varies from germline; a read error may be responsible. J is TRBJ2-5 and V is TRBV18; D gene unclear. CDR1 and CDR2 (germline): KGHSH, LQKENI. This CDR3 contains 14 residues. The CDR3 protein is CASSPPTQQETQYF. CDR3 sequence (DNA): TGCGCCAGCTCACCACCGACACAGCAAGAGACCCAGTACTTC.

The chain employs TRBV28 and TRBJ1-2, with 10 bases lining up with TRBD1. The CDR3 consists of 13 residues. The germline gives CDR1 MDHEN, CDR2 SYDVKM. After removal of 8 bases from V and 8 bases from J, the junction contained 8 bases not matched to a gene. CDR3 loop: CASVRDRGKGYTF. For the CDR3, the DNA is TGTGCCAGCGTCCGGGACAGGGGTAAAGGCTACACCTTC.

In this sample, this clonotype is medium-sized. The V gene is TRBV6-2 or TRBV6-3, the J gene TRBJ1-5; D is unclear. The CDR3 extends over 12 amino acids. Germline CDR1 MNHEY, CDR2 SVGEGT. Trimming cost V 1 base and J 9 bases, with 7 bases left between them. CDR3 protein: CASSYFLGPQHF. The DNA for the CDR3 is TGTGCCAGCAGTTACTTCCTCGGGCCCCAGCATTTT.

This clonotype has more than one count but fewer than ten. CDR3 nucleotide sequence: TGTGCCAGCAGCTTGGACAGCCTCAGCTCCTACGAGCAGTACTTC. Amino acids: CASSLDSLSSYEQYF. The chain couples TRBV7-2 to TRBJ2-7; TRBD1 might be the D (6 bases). Between the trimmed V and J ends, which lost 3 bases and 0 bases, there was a span of 12 bases. Germline CDR1 reads SGHTA; CDR2 reads FQGNSA. The CDR3 loop spans 15 amino acids.

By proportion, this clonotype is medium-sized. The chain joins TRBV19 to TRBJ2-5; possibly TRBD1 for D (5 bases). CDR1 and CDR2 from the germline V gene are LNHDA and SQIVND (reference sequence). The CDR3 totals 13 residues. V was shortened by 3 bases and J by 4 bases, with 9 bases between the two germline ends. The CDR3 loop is CASSIFQGETQYF. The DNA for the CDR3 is TGTGCCAGTAGTATTTTCCAGGGAGAGACCCAGTACTTC.

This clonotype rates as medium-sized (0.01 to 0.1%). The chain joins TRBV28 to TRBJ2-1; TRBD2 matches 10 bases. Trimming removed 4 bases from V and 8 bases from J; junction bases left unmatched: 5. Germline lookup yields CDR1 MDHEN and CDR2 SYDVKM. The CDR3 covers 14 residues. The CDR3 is CASSSLAGDDEQFF. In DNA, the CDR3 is TGTGCCAGCAGTTCTCTAGCGGGAGACGATGAGCAGTTCTTC.

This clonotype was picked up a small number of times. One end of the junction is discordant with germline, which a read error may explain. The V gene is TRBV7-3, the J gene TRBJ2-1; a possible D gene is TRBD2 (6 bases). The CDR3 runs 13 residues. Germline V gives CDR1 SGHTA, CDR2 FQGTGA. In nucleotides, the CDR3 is TGTGCCATCAGCTCCCTTTGGGGGGAGGAGCAGTTCTTC. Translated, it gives CAISSLWGEEQFF.

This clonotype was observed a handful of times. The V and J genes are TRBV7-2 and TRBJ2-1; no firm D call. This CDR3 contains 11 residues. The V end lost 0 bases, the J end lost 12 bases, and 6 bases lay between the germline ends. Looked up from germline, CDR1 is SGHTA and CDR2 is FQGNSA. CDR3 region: CASSLALSQFF. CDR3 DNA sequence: TGTGCCAGCAGCTTAGCCCTATCGCAGTTCTTC. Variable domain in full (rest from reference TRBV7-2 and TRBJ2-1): GAGVSQSPSNKVTEKGKDVELRCDPISGHTALYWYRQSLGQGLEFLIYFQGNSAPDKSGLPSDRFSAERTGGSVSTLTIQRTQQEDSAVYLCASSLALSQFFGPGTRLTVL.

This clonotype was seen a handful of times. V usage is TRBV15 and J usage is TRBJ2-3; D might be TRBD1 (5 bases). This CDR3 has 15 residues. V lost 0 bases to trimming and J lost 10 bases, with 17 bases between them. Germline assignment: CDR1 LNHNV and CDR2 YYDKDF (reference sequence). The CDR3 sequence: CATSRDLETAFPQYF. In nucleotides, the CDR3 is TGTGCCACCAGCAGAGATCTCGAGACAGCTTTCCCGCAGTATTTT.

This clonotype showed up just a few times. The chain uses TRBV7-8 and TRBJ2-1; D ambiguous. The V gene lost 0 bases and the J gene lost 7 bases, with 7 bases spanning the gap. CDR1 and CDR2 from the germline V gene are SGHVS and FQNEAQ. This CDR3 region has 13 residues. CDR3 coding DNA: TGTGCCAGCAGCTTAGCCCCCTTAAATGAGCAGTTCTTC. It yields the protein CASSLAPLNEQFF.

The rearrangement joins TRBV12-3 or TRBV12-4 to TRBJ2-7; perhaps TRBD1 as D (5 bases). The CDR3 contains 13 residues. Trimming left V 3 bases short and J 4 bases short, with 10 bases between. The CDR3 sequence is CASSFADRYEQYF. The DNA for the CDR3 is TGTGCCAGCAGTTTTGCCGACAGATACGAGCAGTACTTC.

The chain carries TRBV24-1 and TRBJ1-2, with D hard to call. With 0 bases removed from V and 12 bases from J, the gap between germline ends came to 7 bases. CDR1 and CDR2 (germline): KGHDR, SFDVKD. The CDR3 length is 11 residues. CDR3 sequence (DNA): TGTGCCACCAGTGATTTGACCTGGGACACCTTC. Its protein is CATSDLTWDTF.

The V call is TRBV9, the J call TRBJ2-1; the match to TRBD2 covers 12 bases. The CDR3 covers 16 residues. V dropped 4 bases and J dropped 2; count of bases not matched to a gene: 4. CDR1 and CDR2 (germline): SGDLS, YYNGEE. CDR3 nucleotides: TGTGCCAGCAGCCTAGGACTAGCGGGGCCCTACAATGAGCAGTTCTTC. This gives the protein CASSLGLAGPYNEQFF.

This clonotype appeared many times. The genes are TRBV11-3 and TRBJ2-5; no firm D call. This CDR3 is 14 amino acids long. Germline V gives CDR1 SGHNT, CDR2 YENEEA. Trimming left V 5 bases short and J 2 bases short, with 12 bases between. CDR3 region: CASSPRTAQETQYF. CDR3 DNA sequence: TGTGCCAGCAGCCCACGGACCGCTCAAGAGACCCAGTACTTC.

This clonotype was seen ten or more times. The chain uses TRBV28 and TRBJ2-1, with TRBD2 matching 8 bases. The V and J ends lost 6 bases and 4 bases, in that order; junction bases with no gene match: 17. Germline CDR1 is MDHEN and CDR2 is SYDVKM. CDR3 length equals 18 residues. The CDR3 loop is CASRQTGLGAGGYNEQFF. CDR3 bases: TGTGCCAGCAGACAAACGGGCTTAGGGGCGGGAGGATACAATGAGCAGTTCTTC.

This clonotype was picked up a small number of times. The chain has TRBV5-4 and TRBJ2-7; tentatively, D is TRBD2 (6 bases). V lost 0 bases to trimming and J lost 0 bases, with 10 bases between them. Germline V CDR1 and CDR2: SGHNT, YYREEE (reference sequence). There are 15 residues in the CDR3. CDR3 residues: CASSLEAGFSYEQYF. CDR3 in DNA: TGTGCCAGCAGCTTGGAAGCGGGCTTCTCCTACGAGCAGTACTTC.

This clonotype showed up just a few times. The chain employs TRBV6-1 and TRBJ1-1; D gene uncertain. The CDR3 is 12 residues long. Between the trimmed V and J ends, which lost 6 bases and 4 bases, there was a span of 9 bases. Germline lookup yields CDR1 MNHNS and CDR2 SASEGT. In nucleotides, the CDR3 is TGTGCCAGCAGGAGGGCGGGCACTGAAGCTTTCTTT. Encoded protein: CASRRAGTEAFF.

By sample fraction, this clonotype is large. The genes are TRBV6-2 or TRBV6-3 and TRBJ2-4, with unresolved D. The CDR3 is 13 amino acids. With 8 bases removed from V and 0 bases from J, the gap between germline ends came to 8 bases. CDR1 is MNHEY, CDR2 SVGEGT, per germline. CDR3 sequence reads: CASVGIAKNIQYF. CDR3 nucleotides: TGTGCCAGCGTAGGAATAGCCAAAAACATTCAGTACTTC.

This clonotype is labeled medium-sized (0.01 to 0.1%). The CDR3 reads CASSSRQREHNEQFF. The CDR3 DNA reads TGTGCCAGCAGTTCTCGTCAGCGGGAGCACAATGAGCAGTTCTTC. The chain combines TRBV12-3 or TRBV12-4 with TRBJ2-1; 8 bases align to TRBD2. The trim removed 4 bases at V and 5 bases at J, leaving 7 bases unmatched. The CDR3 has 15 residues.

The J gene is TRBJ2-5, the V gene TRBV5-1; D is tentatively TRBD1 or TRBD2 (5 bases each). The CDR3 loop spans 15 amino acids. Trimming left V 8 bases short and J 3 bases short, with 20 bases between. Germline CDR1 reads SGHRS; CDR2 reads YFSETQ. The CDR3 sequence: CARQEGYTFKETQYF. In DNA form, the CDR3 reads TGCGCCAGGCAAGAGGGGTATACTTTTAAAGAGACCCAGTACTTC.

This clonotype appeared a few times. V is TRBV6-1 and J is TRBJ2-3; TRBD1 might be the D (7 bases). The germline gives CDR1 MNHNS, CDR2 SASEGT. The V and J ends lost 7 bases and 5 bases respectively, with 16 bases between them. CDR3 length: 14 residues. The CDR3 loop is CASTARGVGDTQYF. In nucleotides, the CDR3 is TGTGCCAGCACCGCCAGGGGGGTCGGAGATACGCAGTATTTT.

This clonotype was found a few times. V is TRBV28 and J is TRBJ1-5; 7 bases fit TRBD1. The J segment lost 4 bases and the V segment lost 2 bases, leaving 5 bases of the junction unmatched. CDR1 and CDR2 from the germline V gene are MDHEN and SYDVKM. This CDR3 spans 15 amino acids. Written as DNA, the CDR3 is TGTGCCAGCAGTTTAGGGACAGCGAGGAATCAGCCCCAGCATTTT. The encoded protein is CASSLGTARNQPQHF. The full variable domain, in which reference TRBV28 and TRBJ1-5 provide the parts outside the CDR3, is DVKVTQSSRYLVKRTGEKVFLECVQDMDHENMFWYRQDPGLGLRLIYFSYDVKMKEKGDIPEGYSVSREKKERFSLILESASTNQTSMYLCASSLGTARNQPQHFGDGTRLSIL.

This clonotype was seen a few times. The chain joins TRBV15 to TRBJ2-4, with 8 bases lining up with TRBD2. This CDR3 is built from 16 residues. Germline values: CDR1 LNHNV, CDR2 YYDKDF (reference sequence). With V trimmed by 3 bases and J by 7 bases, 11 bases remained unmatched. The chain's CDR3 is CATSSRSGSVSNIQYF. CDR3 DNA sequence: TGTGCCACCAGCAGCCGCAGCGGGAGCGTTAGTAACATTCAGTACTTC.

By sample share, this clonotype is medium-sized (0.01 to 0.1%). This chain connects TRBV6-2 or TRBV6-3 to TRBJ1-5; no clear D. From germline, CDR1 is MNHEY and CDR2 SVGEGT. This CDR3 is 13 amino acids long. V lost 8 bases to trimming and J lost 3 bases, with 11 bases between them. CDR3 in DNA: TGTGCCAGCTGTGAAGGCTTCAATCAGCCCCAGCATTTT. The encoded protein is CASCEGFNQPQHF.

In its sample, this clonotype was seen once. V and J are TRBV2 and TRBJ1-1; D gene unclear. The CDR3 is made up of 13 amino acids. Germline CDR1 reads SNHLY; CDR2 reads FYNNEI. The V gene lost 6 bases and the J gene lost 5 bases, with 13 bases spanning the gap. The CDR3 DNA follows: TGTGCCAGCAGCTTGGAGCCTTGGACTGAAGCTTTCTTT. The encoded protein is CASSLEPWTEAFF. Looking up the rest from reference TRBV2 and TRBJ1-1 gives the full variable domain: EPEVTQTPSHQVTQMGQEVILRCVPISNHLYFYWYRQILGQKVEFLVSFYNNEISEKSEIFDDQFSVERPDGSNFTLKIRSTKLEDSAMYFCASSLEPWTEAFFGQGTRLTVV.

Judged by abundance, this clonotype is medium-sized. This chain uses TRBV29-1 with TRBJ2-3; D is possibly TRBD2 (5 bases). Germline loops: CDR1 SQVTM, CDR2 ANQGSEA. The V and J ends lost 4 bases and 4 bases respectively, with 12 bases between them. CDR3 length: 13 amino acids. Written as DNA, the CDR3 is TGCAGCGTTGTAAGGACTGGTCCAGATACGCAGTATTTT. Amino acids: CSVVRTGPDTQYF.

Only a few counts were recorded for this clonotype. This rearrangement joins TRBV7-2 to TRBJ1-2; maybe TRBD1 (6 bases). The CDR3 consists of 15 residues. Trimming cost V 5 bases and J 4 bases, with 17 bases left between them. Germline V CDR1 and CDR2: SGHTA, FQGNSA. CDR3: CASSPTGGQGYGYTF. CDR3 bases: TGTGCCAGCAGCCCCACCGGGGGGCAGGGCTATGGCTACACCTTC. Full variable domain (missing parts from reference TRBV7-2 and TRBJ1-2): GAGVSQSPSNKVTEKGKDVELRCDPISGHTALYWYRQSLGQGLEFLIYFQGNSAPDKSGLPSDRFSAERTGGSVSTLTIQRTQQEDSAVYLCASSPTGGQGYGYTFGSGTRLTVV.

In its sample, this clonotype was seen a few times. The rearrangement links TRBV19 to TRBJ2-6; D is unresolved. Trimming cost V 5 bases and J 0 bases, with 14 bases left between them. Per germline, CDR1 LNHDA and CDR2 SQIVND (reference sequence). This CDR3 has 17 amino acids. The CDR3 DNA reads TGTGCCAGTAGTGAAACAGATACCTACTCTGGGGCCAACGTCCTGACTTTC. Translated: CASSETDTYSGANVLTF.

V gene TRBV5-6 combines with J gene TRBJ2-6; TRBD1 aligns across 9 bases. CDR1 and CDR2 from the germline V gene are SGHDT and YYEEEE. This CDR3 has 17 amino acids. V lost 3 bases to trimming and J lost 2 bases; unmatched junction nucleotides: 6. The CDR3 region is CASSSRRQGAGANVLTF. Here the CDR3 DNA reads TGTGCCAGCAGCTCCCGGAGACAGGGGGCTGGGGCCAACGTCCTGACTTTC.

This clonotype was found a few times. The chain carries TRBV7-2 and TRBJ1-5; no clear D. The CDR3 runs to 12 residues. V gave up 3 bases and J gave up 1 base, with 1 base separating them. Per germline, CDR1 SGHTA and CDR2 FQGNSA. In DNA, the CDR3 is TGTGCCAGCAGCTTGAGCAATCAGCCCCAGCATTTT. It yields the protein CASSLSNQPQHF.

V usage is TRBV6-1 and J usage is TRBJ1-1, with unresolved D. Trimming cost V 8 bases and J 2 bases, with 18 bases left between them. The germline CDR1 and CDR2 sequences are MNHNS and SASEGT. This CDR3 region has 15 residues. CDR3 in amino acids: CASEESGEPNTEAFF. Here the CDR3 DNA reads TGTGCCAGCGAAGAAAGCGGGGAGCCCAACACTGAAGCTTTCTTT.

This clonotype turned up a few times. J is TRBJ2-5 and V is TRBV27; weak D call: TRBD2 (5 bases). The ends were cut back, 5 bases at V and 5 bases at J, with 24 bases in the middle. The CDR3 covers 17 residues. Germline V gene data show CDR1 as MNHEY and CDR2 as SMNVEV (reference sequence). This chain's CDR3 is CASSPGLLGSALETQYF. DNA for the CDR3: TGTGCCAGCAGTCCCGGGCTCCTGGGGAGCGCCTTGGAGACCCAGTACTTC.